This T cell receptor beta chain was sequenced for a study of cytomegalovirus exposure and HLA in healthy donors. The PCR contained 60 Vbeta and 13 Jbeta primers. TCRdb's copy holds only in-frame clones and misses some; the assay was immunoSEQ multiplex PCR. The table records 150,000 to 200,000 clones, around 79% of them present only once. Study-wide points: Researchers reported in a later analysis that common viral pathogens appeared linked to several top clusters. Presence/absence comparisons presumed near-even sequencing depth among donors. What a later analysis reportedly showed was that an Asian-associated ancestry cluster had fewer N-insertions than the approximately 700-donor mean.

This clone showed up just once. The antigen is unknown. This TCR was recovered from a girl aged 5 to 17 in good health and CMV-seropositive. What was sequenced was PBMCs.

The CDR3 sequence: CASSPGGRGSPLHF. The CDR3 DNA sequence: TGTGCCAGCTCTCCGGGGGGGCGAGGTTCACCCCTCCACTTT. This chain links TRBV18 with TRBJ1-6; a weak D match, TRBD1 (6 bases). The CDR3 has 14 residues. With 6 bases removed from V and 9 bases from J, the gap between germline ends came to 15 bases. Germline V lookup: CDR1 KGHSH, CDR2 LQKENI.